Presented here are 29 T cell receptor beta chains from one specimen sequenced in a study of radiotherapy plus CTLA-4 blockade in lung cancer. The assay was immunoSEQ multiplex PCR, and TCRdb's table has in-frame clones only and misses some. The table lists 40,000 to 50,000 clones, about three quarters of them singletons. The specimen comprised peripheral blood, sampled from a patient treated with radiotherapy plus ipilimumab. The receptors originated from a human donor with non-small cell lung cancer who had a complete response to radiotherapy plus ipilimumab.

CDR3 DNA sequence: TGTGCCAGCAGTTCCGCGGGGTGGGGGTCGACTAATGAAAAACTGTTTTTT. Its protein product is CASSSAGWGSTNEKLFF. The chain employs TRBV28 and TRBJ1-4; D possibly corresponds to TRBD1 (5 bases). The CDR3 spans 17 residues. The V gene lost 4 bases and the J gene lost 2 bases, with 17 bases spanning the gap. CDR1 is MDHEN and CDR2 is SYDVKM in the germline V gene.

The rearrangement uses TRBV4-1 and TRBJ2-1; D is possibly TRBD2 (6 bases). V dropped 6 bases and J dropped 4 bases, with 19 bases sitting between them. The length of the CDR3 is 16 residues. Germline V gene data show CDR1 as MGHRA and CDR2 as YSYEKL. The chain's CDR3 is CASRPTLAKLYNEQFF. CDR3 DNA sequence: TGCGCCAGCAGACCCACTCTAGCGAAATTATACAATGAGCAGTTCTTC.

The CDR3 loop reads CASSPRTGWENEQFF. CDR3 coding DNA: TGTGCCAGCAGTCCGAGGACAGGGTGGGAAAATGAGCAGTTCTTC. This sequence joins TRBV27 and TRBJ2-1; 8 bases agree with TRBD1. V lost 5 bases to trimming and J lost 7 bases; unmatched junction nucleotides: 10. Looked up from germline, CDR1 is MNHEY and CDR2 is SMNVEV (reference sequence). This CDR3 is 15 amino acids long.

V usage is TRBV4-3 and J usage is TRBJ2-1; 9 bases fit TRBD2. V shed 0 bases and J 4 bases; nucleotides not matched to a gene: 7. Germline V lookup: CDR1 LGHNA, CDR2 YSLEER. This CDR3 has 17 amino acids. CDR3 loop: CASSQDPLAGSYNEQFF. In DNA form, the CDR3 reads TGCGCCAGCAGCCAAGATCCCCTAGCGGGGAGTTACAATGAGCAGTTCTTC.

This chain uses TRBV5-1 with TRBJ2-5; 11 nucleotides line up with TRBD1. CDR3 length equals 15 residues. Trimming removed 4 bases from V and 5 bases from J; junction bases left unmatched: 7. Germline-derived CDR1 and CDR2 are SGHRS and YFSETQ. CDR3 protein: CASSRGQGATETQYF. CDR3 bases: TGCGCCAGCAGCAGAGGACAGGGGGCAACGGAGACCCAGTACTTC.

This rearrangement joins TRBV5-4 to TRBJ1-1; 12 positions match TRBD1. With 3 bases clipped from V and 3 bases from J, the junction kept 3 bases outside the gene matches. Germline CDR1 reads SGHNT; CDR2 reads YYREEE (reference sequence). CDR3 length: 15 residues. CDR3 sequence reads: CASSSGQGAYTEAFF. The CDR3 DNA reads as TGTGCCAGCAGCTCGGGACAGGGGGCATACACTGAAGCTTTCTTT.

The chain recombines TRBV28 with TRBJ2-2; TRBD2 matches at 7 bases. The V segment lost 2 bases and the J segment 4 bases; nucleotides outside the gene matches: 7. This CDR3 is built from 16 residues. Germline V gene sequence: CDR1 MDHEN, CDR2 SYDVKM. The CDR3: CASSLVLASTTGELFF. In nucleotides, the CDR3 is TGTGCCAGCAGTTTAGTACTAGCGTCGACCACCGGGGAGCTGTTTTTT.

The rearrangement joins TRBV2 to TRBJ2-5; D might be TRBD2 (5 bases). The CDR3 spans 14 residues. Germline CDR1 and CDR2: SNHLY and FYNNEI. V was pared by 6 bases and J by 2 bases, with 13 bases between. The CDR3 reads CASRILGLQETQYF. In DNA, the CDR3 is TGTGCCAGCAGAATACTAGGTCTGCAAGAGACCCAGTACTTC.

CDR3 protein: CASSAVPADSYNEQFF. CDR3 DNA: TGTGCCAGCAGCGCGGTTCCCGCGGACTCCTACAATGAGCAGTTCTTC. This chain joins TRBV9 and TRBJ2-1; D uncertain. CDR3 length: 16 amino acids. V dropped 3 bases and J dropped 0 bases, with 13 bases sitting between them. Germline lookup yields CDR1 SGDLS and CDR2 YYNGEE.

The chain recombines TRBV19 with TRBJ1-1, with 9 bases identical to TRBD1. The CDR3 loop spans 14 amino acids. The germline gives CDR1 LNHDA, CDR2 SQIVND (reference sequence). V dropped 7 bases and J dropped 3; count of bases not matched to a gene: 6. The CDR3 spells CASNPWTGDTEAFF. For the CDR3, the DNA is TGTGCCAGTAATCCGTGGACAGGGGACACTGAAGCTTTCTTT.

The gene calls are TRBV6-5 and TRBJ1-1; D is unresolved. CDR1 MNHEY and CDR2 SVGAGI come from the germline V gene. Trimming took 4 bases from V and 1 from J, leaving 13 bases between them. This CDR3 is built from 15 residues. The CDR3 loop reads CASSFLAARNTEAFF. As DNA, the CDR3 is TGTGCCAGCAGTTTCCTAGCAGCGCGGAACACTGAAGCTTTCTTT.

A single count supports this clone. The CDR3 DNA reads TGTGCCATCCGACTAGCGGGGGAGGGGTACGAGCAGTACTTC. Amino acid sequence: CAIRLAGEGYEQYF. This chain uses TRBV2 with TRBJ2-5; 12 bases are shared with TRBD2. The J call may be faulty, since TRBJ2-7 better matches the DNA end. Germline assignment: CDR1 SNHLY and CDR2 FYNNEI. CDR3 length: 14 residues.

This rearrangement joins TRBV18 to TRBJ2-5; D might be TRBD2 (5 bases). Trimming left V 2 bases short and J 5 bases short, with 15 bases between. The CDR3 runs to 15 residues. Germline V gives CDR1 KGHSH, CDR2 LQKENI. DNA for the CDR3: TGTGCCAGCTCACCATCTGAGGGCTCTGTGGAGACCCAGTACTTC. Translated: CASSPSEGSVETQYF. The full variable domain, in which reference TRBV18 and TRBJ2-5 provide the parts outside the CDR3, is NAGVMQNPRHLVRRRGQEARLRCSPMKGHSHVYWYRQLPEEGLKFMVYLQKENIIDESGMPKERFSAEFPKEGPSILRIQQVVRGDSAAYFCASSPSEGSVETQYFGPGTRLLVL.

This sequence joins TRBV30 and TRBJ2-5; 7 nucleotides align to TRBD2. This CDR3 is 17 amino acids long. Germline CDR1 is GTSNPN and CDR2 is SVGIG (reference sequence). The trim removed 0 bases at V and 2 bases at J, leaving 12 bases unmatched. This CDR3 reads CAWSVPYGGKFQETQYF. In nucleotides, the CDR3 is TGTGCCTGGAGTGTACCGTACGGGGGGAAATTTCAAGAGACCCAGTACTTC.

The chain recombines TRBV11-2 with TRBJ1-5, with no clear D. This CDR3 contains 15 residues. Germline assignment: CDR1 SGHAT and CDR2 FQNNGV. The germline V and J ends were trimmed by 1 base and 2 bases, with 9 bases remaining between them. The CDR3 DNA follows: TGTGCCAGCAGCTTAGCCTTTGGGCGCAATCAGCCCCAGCATTTT. This sequence encodes CASSLAFGRNQPQHF. Looking up the rest from reference TRBV11-2 and TRBJ1-5 gives the full variable domain: EAGVAQSPRYKIIEKRQSVAFWCNPISGHATLYWYQQILGQGPKLLIQFQNNGVVDDSQLPKDRFSAERLKGVDSTLKIQPAKLEDSAVYLCASSLAFGRNQPQHFGDGTRLSIL.

J is TRBJ1-4 and V is TRBV29-1; 10 nucleotides agree with TRBD1. This CDR3 has 13 residues. Germline lookup yields CDR1 SQVTM and CDR2 ANQGSEA. V lost 4 bases and J lost 5; bases outside the gene matches: 1. The CDR3 region has the DNA TGCAGCGTTGCGGACAGGGGGAATGAAAAACTGTTTTTT. This translates into CSVADRGNEKLFF.

This chain uses TRBV29-1 with TRBJ2-1; D not resolved. Trimming cost V 5 bases and J 7 bases, with 15 bases left between them. Per the germline V gene, CDR1 is SQVTM and CDR2 is ANQGSEA. The CDR3 is made up of 13 amino acids. CDR3: CSVMRLVKNEQFF. CDR3 DNA: TGCAGCGTTATGCGCCTGGTTAAGAATGAGCAGTTCTTC.

This clone occurred many times. This chain uses TRBV9 with TRBJ2-7, with TRBD2 matching 10 bases. This CDR3 is 15 amino acids long. With V trimmed by 3 bases and J by 4 bases, 7 bases remained unmatched. Germline loops: CDR1 SGDLS, CDR2 YYNGEE. The CDR3 coding sequence is TGTGCCAGCAGCGCATCACTAGCGGGAAGATACGAGCAGTACTTC. Translating it yields CASSASLAGRYEQYF.

The chain recombines TRBV19 with TRBJ1-2; D remains ambiguous. CDR1 and CDR2 (germline): LNHDA, SQIVND (reference sequence). Trimming pared 2 bases from V and 0 bases from J, leaving 10 bases between. This CDR3 contains 15 residues. The CDR3 DNA sequence: TGTGCCAGTAGTATATCCCCAAGAGCTAACTATGGCTACACCTTC. It specifies CASSISPRANYGYTF.

V is TRBV30 and J is TRBJ1-5, with a tentative D call TRBD1 (6 bases). Trimming cost V 0 bases and J 4 bases, with 10 bases left between them. The germline CDR1 and CDR2 sequences are GTSNPN and SVGIG (reference sequence). The CDR3 has 14 amino acids. The CDR3 nucleotides are TGTGCCTGGAGTGTACAGGGTCGTAATCAGCCCCAGCATTTT. Residues: CAWSVQGRNQPQHF.

The chain joins TRBV6-1 to TRBJ2-6; 8 bases map to TRBD1. The CDR3 is 18 residues long. Trimming at V came to 4 bases and at J to 1 base, leaving 9 bases not matched to a gene. Germline CDR1 MNHNS, CDR2 SASEGT. The CDR3 DNA reads TGTGCCAGCAGTGGAGGACAGGGTAGAAAATCTGGGGCCAACGTCCTGACTTTC. Its protein is CASSGGQGRKSGANVLTF.

Here the CDR3 DNA reads TGTGCCAGCCTTCGTTCCAGGGGCTACGAGCAGTACTTC. Amino acid sequence: CASLRSRGYEQYF. The chain joins TRBV18 to TRBJ2-5; D is possibly TRBD1 (6 bases). The end of the DNA aligns better with TRBJ2-7, so the J call may be wrong. This CDR3 contains 13 residues. In germline, CDR1 is KGHSH, CDR2 LQKENI.

This clone was counted a single time. This sequence joins TRBV5-4 and TRBJ2-5; a weak D match, TRBD2 (7 bases). The end of the DNA is better explained by TRBJ2-7, so the J call may be wrong. Germline V lookup: CDR1 SGHNT, CDR2 YYREEE (reference sequence). This CDR3 is 13 amino acids long. DNA of the CDR3: TGTGCCAGCAGGCCGGGGGGCTCGTACGAGCAGTACTTC. Translated: CASRPGGSYEQYF.

The chain combines TRBV27 with TRBJ1-5, with D possibly matching TRBD1 (5 bases). V dropped 10 bases and J dropped 5 bases, with 21 bases sitting between them. The CDR3 consists of 15 residues. Germline lookup yields CDR1 MNHEY and CDR2 SMNVEV (reference sequence). The CDR3 DNA reads as TGTGCCACCCAAGCCGGGGCGGGGGTTGATCAGCCCCAGCATTTT. Translated, it gives CATQAGAGVDQPQHF.

The rearrangement joins TRBV2 to TRBJ1-5, with D perhaps TRBD1 (6 bases). CDR3 length equals 15 residues. V was cut by 5 bases and J by 8 bases, with 19 bases left in between. Germline values: CDR1 SNHLY, CDR2 FYNNEI. CDR3 DNA: TGTGCCAGCAGTCAACTCGGACAGACGGCTAAGCCCCAGCATTTT. Protein sequence: CASSQLGQTAKPQHF.

The chain joins TRBV7-9 to TRBJ1-2; 9 positions agree with TRBD1. V dropped 7 bases and J dropped 4; count of bases not matched to a gene: 7. The germline gives CDR1 SEHNR, CDR2 FQNEAQ (reference sequence). The CDR3 loop spans 14 amino acids. In DNA form, the CDR3 reads TGTGCCAGCAAAGCTACAGGGGGCATCTATGGCTACACCTTC. Translating gives CASKATGGIYGYTF.

J is TRBJ2-5 and V is TRBV25-1, with TRBD1 matching 11 bases. Gene TRBJ2-7 matches the end of the DNA better, so the J call may be wrong. Germline values: CDR1 MGHDK, CDR2 SYGVNS. The CDR3 length is 14 residues. The CDR3 here is CASSGDRGNYEQYF. CDR3 DNA: TGTGCCAGCAGCGGGGACAGGGGGAACTACGAGCAGTACTTC.

This clone was seen only once. This chain uses TRBV11-2 with TRBJ2-7; TRBD1 aligns across 12 bases. The junction had 9 bases not matched to a gene; V was cut back by 5 bases and J by 7 bases. The CDR3 is 15 amino acids. From germline, CDR1 is SGHAT and CDR2 FQNNGV. The CDR3 loop reads CASSHRDRGRKEQYF. CDR3 DNA sequence: TGTGCCAGCAGCCACCGGGACAGGGGGCGCAAAGAGCAGTACTTC. The whole variable domain, filled in from reference TRBV11-2 and TRBJ2-7, reads EAGVAQSPRYKIIEKRQSVAFWCNPISGHATLYWYQQILGQGPKLLIQFQNNGVVDDSQLPKDRFSAERLKGVDSTLKIQPAKLEDSAVYLCASSHRDRGRKEQYFGPGTRLTVT.

This chain links TRBV27 with TRBJ1-1, with a possible D match to TRBD1 (5 bases). CDR1 is MNHEY and CDR2 is SMNVEV in the germline V gene (reference sequence). The V and J ends lost 0 bases and 6 bases respectively, with 14 bases between them. CDR3 size: 15 residues. DNA for the CDR3: TGTGCCAGCAGTTTATCAGGGATGGCGGGGGCTGAAGCTTTCTTT. Translation: CASSLSGMAGAEAFF.